This T cell receptor beta chain was identified during a study of cytomegalovirus exposure and HLA in healthy donors (TCRdb year 2017). For the wider study: An earlier analysis of 550 to 700 of the donors reported 250 to 350 Gb of sequence data and 117 million unique TCR beta sequences from around 200 million T cells. A later analysis re-analyzed previously published TCR beta repertoires from several hundred donors and added high-resolution HLA genotyping to study TCR occurrence patterns. HLA typing included class I and class II loci at four-digit resolution. The study profiled the T cell repertoires of more than 500 subjects by immunosequencing and related them to cytomegalovirus serostatus. A later genetic analysis used genome-wide SNP genotypes for about 60% of the roughly 670 donors, treating that subset as a discovery cohort. An earlier analysis of nearly 600 of the donors applied high-throughput TCR beta sequencing to assess whether each TCR beta V gene segment acted as functional or pseudogenic. All discovery cohort repertoires had been generated using a single sequencing platform. Besides the first cohort of about 730 subjects, a separate validation cohort made up of about 120 different subjects was used. Five DR-DQ haplotypes were treated as single units for association and clustering because of strong linkage in the cohort. Among 300 to 500 genotyped donors of the cohort, an average of about 240,000 unique TCR beta nucleotide sequences was sequenced per donor, of which about 18% were non-productive. High-throughput TCR immunosequencing, statistical association of individual TCRs with disease status, and machine learning were combined to predict cytomegalovirus infection status. Of the roughly 400 genotyped donors, 65% to 90% fell in the genetic ancestry cluster associated with self-reported Caucasian donors. The study aimed to test whether cataloging public T cell receptors could reveal signatures of past pathogen exposure. The number of donors typed differed by locus, with about 629-630 for A, B, C, DRB1 and DQB1, about 500 for DQA1, nearly 610 for DPA1, and some 440 for DPB1. In the later analysis, no new phenotypic data were used to find candidate immune exposures; instead, reliance was placed on TCR beta sequences and their occurrence across donors. Alongside the repertoire data, information on donor age, sex, ethnicity and CMV serostatus was compiled. An early release covering roughly 580 HLA-typed donors comprised approximately 290 gigabases of sequencing data and roughly 86 million unique TCR sequences.

What the authors observed across the whole study: In an earlier analysis of 450 to 750 of the donors, most TCR beta V segments appeared in productive rearrangements about 90% or about 30% of the time, broadly matching IMGT annotations. A later analysis found that TCR association rates varied across HLA loci, with DRB1 alleles showing the most associated TCRs and HLA-C alleles the fewest. A later genetic analysis reported fewer N-insertions in productive TCRs among donors in an Asian-associated ancestry cluster than the roughly 620-donor mean. Strong co-occurrence of HLA alleles, especially DR and DQ, made assigning TCR associations to individual alleles difficult. For the cohort, immune exposure information was limited to CMV serostatus. In a later analysis, HLA-associated TCR beta chains showed more clonal expansion and lower generation probabilities than non-associated chains that were equally common. The classifier was reported to diagnose cytomegalovirus status with high specificity and sensitivity in both the original and validation cohorts. Presence/absence analyses assumed roughly uniform sequencing depth across donors, an assumption that may not hold. Several of the top co-occurrence clusters appeared to be linked to parvovirus B19, influenza, CMV and Epstein-Barr virus, according to a later analysis. In the study, roughly 160 TCR beta chains were listed as associated with cytomegalovirus. Because HLA typing was missing for some donors at each locus, association tests included only the typed subset. Most CMV-associated TCR beta chains appeared to be HLA-restricted in a later analysis, and the HLA associations seemed to be driven largely by CMV exposure. An association between a missense DCLRE1C variant and V-gene and J-gene trimming of TCR beta chains was found in a later genetic analysis and replicated in an independent cohort. Only TCR beta chains were sequenced in this cohort, and the absence of alpha or paired-chain data limited detectable features. Correlated functional status among segregating V segments might reflect linkage disequilibrium, but an unknown experimental factor could not be ruled out. A cluster of highly shared sequence variants was judged likely to be a technical artifact of the sequencing pipeline. Most TCR sequences were observed very rarely across donors, whereas some public TCRs were present in many individuals. Some IMGT-functional V segments, including TRBV6-2 and TRBV6-3, could not be distinguished by the 87-base-pair reads and were therefore excluded. Because counts were too low, about 18 rarely observed V segments, including chromosome 9 orphons, were left out of the earlier analysis of a few hundred of the donors. A later analysis associated 17,000 or so TCR beta sequences with specific HLA alleles at a false discovery rate of 0.05. The authors suggested that the approach could potentially be generalized to other disease states and immunological phenotypes. A few of the identified cytomegalovirus-associated TCR beta chains were confirmed in vitro to be specific for cytomegalovirus antigens. A further reported finding was that TCR beta sequences accurately predicted the HLA-A and HLA-B alleles for most subjects in the first cohort.

The V and J ends are trimmed by 4 bases and 6 bases, leaving 13 bases between them. The CDR3 has 13 amino acids, counting the end cysteine and phenylalanine. Only the CDR3 part of the read is kept: 39 bases, read in frame from the first base. In the germline V gene, CDR1 corresponds to SGHRS and CDR2 to YFSETQ. The library was generated by the immunoSEQ multiplex PCR assay. The multiplex PCR relied on a mix of 60 forward primers for TCR Vbeta segments and 13 reverse primers for TCR Jbeta segments. Amplification of the CDR3 region of rearranged TCR beta genes was performed with a multiplex PCR assay on genomic DNA. The Illumina HiSeq System was used to sequence the amplified TCR beta libraries as 87-base-pair reads. The source study handled its data this way. A later analysis tallied around 82 million unique TCR beta chains across the approximately 670 repertoires, and about 12 million of those chains were shared by two or more donors. A nearest-neighbor algorithm error-corrected the raw reads and collapsed the reads into unique sequences, merging closely related sequences to remove PCR and sequencing errors. CDR3 sequences were aligned to IMGT reference sequences to assign V, D and J gene segments. For a sequence to be retained, a match of at least six nucleotides to both a V gene segment and a J gene segment was required. A rearrangement was called productive if the CDR3 had no stop codons and remained in frame with V and J, and every other rearrangement was called non-productive. CDR3 was defined by IMGT convention, running from the second conserved V-encoded cysteine to the conserved J-encoded phenylalanine. In an earlier analysis of around 640 of the donors, sequences lacking an unambiguous match to a single V gene segment were excluded. In an earlier analysis of approximately 590 of the donors, V segments were called functional above 56.7% productive rearrangements and were called segregating when the between-donor standard deviation exceeded 5%. To diagnose cytomegalovirus status from the catalog of TCR beta chain sequences, a statistical classification framework was built. In a later analysis, TCR nucleotide sequences were compared against IMGT/GENE-DB human TR gene sequences so that V and J genes could be assigned. Using the TCRdist pipeline, a later analysis assigned CDR3 sequences along with most-parsimonious VDJ recombination scenarios. In a later analysis, every TCR beta chain was defined by the combination of its CDR3 amino acid sequence and its V-gene family, and reads without a unique V-gene family were dropped. As a way to deal with suspected cross-contamination and a sequencing artifact, a later analysis dropped 450 to 600 nucleotide sequences that were highly shared and had low generation probability. For each public chain, a later analysis derived a clonal expansion index from normalized ranks of inferred template counts within each repertoire. Generation probabilities in a later analysis came from a VDJ recombination model fitted to out-of-frame rearrangements, and those results were checked against IGoR. A later analysis scored TCR-TCR, TCR-HLA and TCR-CMV co-occurrence with hypergeometric tests, applying a repertoire-size bias correction to TCR pairs. False discovery rates were estimated in a later analysis by permuting HLA or CMV assignments 20 times. In a later analysis, co-occurring TCRs were grouped using DBSCAN, with TCRdist sequence similarity added in when clustering inside HLA-allele-positive subsets. Repertoires with fewer than 30,000 or more than 120,000 public chains, plus five repertoires with anomalous nucleotide sharing, were excluded from co-occurrence clustering. As stored in TCRdb, this immuneACCESS dataset retains in-frame rearrangements with V and J assigned. A fraction of the clones does not appear; measured against another copy, unresolved V genes explain less than half of the discrepancy, and the remainder lacks a known reason. From that table come the V and J calls and clone size; the DNA was used to work out D and trimming. Counted in this sample were tens of thousands of clones; around four fifths of them appeared once. The ten largest clonotypes hold more than 1.3% of the sample.

Remarks on this clone: Which antigen it targets is not known. No base quality information exists; no much larger clone differs at one position.

The cohort comprised around 690 healthy bone marrow donors. Cohort members were all nominally healthy when sampled, although unrecorded immune exposures were likely present. The donor was CMV seronegative and belonged to the group of several hundred seronegative cohort members. Every donor gave a peripheral blood sample, and the peripheral blood mononuclear cells from that sample were used for TCR beta sequencing. The Qiagen DNeasy Blood Extraction Kit was used to extract genomic DNA from the blood cell samples. The sample comprised PBMCs. This TCR came from a male donor in good health and CMV-seronegative. The receptor chain draws on TRBV5-1 and TRBJ1-2; a weak D assignment points to TRBD1 (5 bases agree). The CDR3 region: CASSTGDVDGYTF. The nucleotide sequence is given as TGCGCCAGCAGCACGGGGGACGTCGATGGCTACACCTTC.